The subject of this entry is one T cell receptor beta chain. This clonotype has only a few counts. The clone's antigen remains unknown. No much larger clone is present one base from it, and per-base qualities are unavailable. Library generation was performed with 5' RACE. The listed sequencing device is Illumina HiSeq 2500. A second 7 to 11 cycle PCR used a sample-barcoded 5' primer and a J-beta primer mix. A template-switch 5' adaptor carrying 12 random nucleotides introduced a unique molecular identifier onto each TCR beta cDNA molecule. At least 2.5 million CDR3-containing paired-end reads were obtained from each sample. The Mint cDNA synthesis kit, primed by a TRBC-specific oligonucleotide, was used to synthesize first-strand cDNA from all RNA. All cDNA was treated with uracil-DNA glycosylase and then went through a first 18-cycle PCR with the universal primers M1SS and BC2_uni_R. The authors processed their data as follows. For normalization, 1 million high-quality reads, each with a distinct molecular identifier, were randomly selected from each sample. Instead of being binned into consensus sequences, reads with shared molecular identifiers were discarded. MiTCR, set to a Q25 quality threshold and the strictest error-elimination algorithm, was used for CDR3 identification, clonotype clustering and error correction. A nonparametric unseen species model using Euler transformation provided a lower-bound estimate of total TCR beta diversity. TCRdb's own reprocessing of the public reads used fastp at Q25 and MiXCR and kept productive beta chains. Rows with one shared CDR3 protein collapse into an entry with the most common genes and DNA. These V and J calls rely on TCRdb rather than the paper's analysis. Here the sample has over 1,300,000 distinct CDR3 sequences; 59% occur a single time. 5.5% to 8% of the sample rests with the top ten.

The entry originates in a study of blood T cells in healthy people across ages (dated by TCRdb to the mid-2010s). Background for the entire study: In model experiments, template switching captured roughly one uniquely barcoded TCR beta cDNA molecule for every two T cells. Using deep sequencing normalized with unique cDNA molecular identifiers, the study measured how TCR beta repertoire diversity changes with age. The study analyzed two additional independent replicas of 1 million unique cDNA reads from the same blood draw for two donors, one aged 18 to 30 and one aged 80 or older. Four age groups were formed from the donors: young (average approximately 15 years), middle-aged (just under 40), aged (over 55) and long-lived (around 80). Donors of different ages were randomly distributed across sequencing lanes to avoid experimental bias. The full study reports these points: Because the CMV infection status of the donors was unknown, age-related changes in expanded clonotypes may potentially have been confounded. Compared with the aged group, the long-lived group had more naive CD4+ T cells, fewer expanded clones and increased TCR diversity, suggesting age selection. Observed TCR beta diversity correlated strongly with the percentage of naive T cells measured by flow cytometry. Observed TCR beta diversity per million T cells fell roughly linearly with age, and a significant reduction was already apparent by age about 36. Since profiling was done on bulk unsorted PBMCs, naive and antigen-experienced compartments could not be conclusively compared. Total diversity estimates from one million sequenced T cells were considered lower bounds and underestimates.

The donors were some 36 Caucasian individuals from Russia, aged roughly 6 to 90 years, who were systemically healthy. Each donor gave ten milliliters of peripheral blood, drawn into EDTA-treated Vacutainer tubes. Ficoll-Paque density-gradient centrifugation was used to isolate PBMCs, with at least 7 million per sample. Total RNA was extracted from PBMCs with Trizol reagent, with at least 5 micrograms obtained per sample. Naive CD45RAhigh/CD27high T cell percentages were measured by flow cytometry on a PBMC aliquot from every donor. The germline V gene sets CDR1 to SGHRS and CDR2 to YFSETQ. Including cysteine and phenylalanine, the CDR3 has 13 amino acids. The retained sequence is limited to the CDR3, 39 bases, with the frame set at the first base. Trimming removed 3 bases from V and 3 bases from J, leaving 9 bases between the germline ends.

Recombination linked TRBV5-1 to TRBJ2-5; confidence is insufficient to name the D gene. The specimen was blood. This clonotype was obtained from a man younger than 35 in good health. The CDR3 reads CASSSDTEETQYF. In nucleotide form, the sequence is TGCGCCAGCAGCTCTGACACGGAAGAGACCCAGTACTTC.